The text below deals with one T cell receptor (beta chain). Its antigen is not known. The V end lost 1 base, the J end lost 4 bases, and 14 bases lay between the germline ends. Germline CDR1 is LGHNA and CDR2 is YNFKEQ. The CDR3 consists of 15 residues. The data were obtained in a study of T cells in localized non-small cell lung cancer. Study-wide points: The study detected a median roughly 56 of the top 100 tumor clones in adjacent lung. Heterogeneity remains possible, as sequencing covered one tumor region only.

This table comes from immunoSEQ multiplex PCR, and its TCRdb copy is limited to in-frame clones, with some not included. The sample includes fewer than 9,000 clones, 87% seen only once; the top ten take roughly 31%. The sample in question was peripheral blood, obtained before any cancer treatment. This chain uses TRBV4-2 with TRBJ2-7; D not resolved. The sequence derives from a male donor older than 55 with stage III lung adenocarcinoma. CDR3 in DNA: TGTGCCAGCAGCCAAGCTGACTCCATCTCGTACGAGCAGTACTTC. This gives the protein CASSQADSISYEQYF.